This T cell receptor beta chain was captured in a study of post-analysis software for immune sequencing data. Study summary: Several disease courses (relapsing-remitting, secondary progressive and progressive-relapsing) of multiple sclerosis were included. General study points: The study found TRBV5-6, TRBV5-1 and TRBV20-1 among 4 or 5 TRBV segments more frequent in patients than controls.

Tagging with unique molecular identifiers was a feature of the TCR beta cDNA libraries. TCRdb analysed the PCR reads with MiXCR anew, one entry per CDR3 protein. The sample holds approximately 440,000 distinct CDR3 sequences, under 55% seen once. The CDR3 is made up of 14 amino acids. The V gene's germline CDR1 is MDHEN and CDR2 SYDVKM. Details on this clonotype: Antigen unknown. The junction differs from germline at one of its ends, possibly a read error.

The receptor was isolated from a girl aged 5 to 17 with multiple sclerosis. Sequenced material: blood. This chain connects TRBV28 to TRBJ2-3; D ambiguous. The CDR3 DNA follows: TGTGCCAGCAATTTATATGGATCCACAGATACGCAGTATTTT. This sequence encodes CASNLYGSTDTQYF.